This T cell receptor (beta chain) is from a study of spatial heterogeneity in lung cancer. Study information: Sequences of the beta chain were consistently detected in greater numbers than alpha-chain sequences. The library had UMIs, and each TCR and UMI pair averaged more than ten raw reads.

This clonotype was seen many times. In a library made to pick up alpha chains, this beta chain is a stray read with a size that means little. Time point of the sample: sample taken at primary tumor resection. Sequencing was performed on whole RNA extracted from tumor and nontumor lung tissue, or from frozen PBMC, and the material was left unsorted. There were around 72 donors, all of them untreated patients with early-stage non-small cell lung cancer. TCRdb re-derived calls from the 5' RACE reads in MiXCR, one entry per CDR3 protein. The sample contains 7,500 to 8,000 distinct CDR3 sequences, 6.5% to 9.5% of which appear only once. Trimming shortened V by 6 bases and J by 0 bases, and 12 bases separated the two germline ends. The CDR3 consists of 15 residues. Germline values: CDR1 MGHRA, CDR2 YSYEKL.

V usage is TRBV4-1 and J usage is TRBJ2-1; D uncertain. This sample comprised PBMCs, obtained at surgery. The sequence came from a male donor with early-stage non-small cell lung cancer. The chain's CDR3 is CASRPWRSSYNEQFF. In nucleotides, the CDR3 is TGCGCCAGCAGACCCTGGCGAAGCTCCTACAATGAGCAGTTCTTC.